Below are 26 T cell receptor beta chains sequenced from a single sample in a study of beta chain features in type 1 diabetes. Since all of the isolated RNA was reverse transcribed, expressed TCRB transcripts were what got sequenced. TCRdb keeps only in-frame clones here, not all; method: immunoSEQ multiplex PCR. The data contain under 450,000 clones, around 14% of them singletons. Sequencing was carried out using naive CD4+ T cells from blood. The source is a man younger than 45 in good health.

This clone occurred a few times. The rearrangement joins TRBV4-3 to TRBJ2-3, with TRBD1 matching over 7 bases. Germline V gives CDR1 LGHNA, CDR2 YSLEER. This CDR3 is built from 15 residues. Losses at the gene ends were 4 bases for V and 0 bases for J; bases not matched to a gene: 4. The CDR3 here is CASSLGQASTDTQYF. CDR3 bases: TGCGCCAGCAGCCTCGGACAGGCGAGCACAGATACGCAGTATTTT.

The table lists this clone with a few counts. This chain's CDR3 is CASSHPLAGGHNTQYF. CDR3 DNA sequence: TGTGCCAGCAGCCACCCACTAGCGGGGGGGCACAATACGCAGTATTTT. This chain connects TRBV7-2 to TRBJ2-3; 13 bases agree with TRBD2. Germline lookup yields CDR1 SGHTA and CDR2 FQGNSA. V was clipped by 5 bases and J by 7 bases; unmatched bases: 9. The CDR3 has 16 residues.

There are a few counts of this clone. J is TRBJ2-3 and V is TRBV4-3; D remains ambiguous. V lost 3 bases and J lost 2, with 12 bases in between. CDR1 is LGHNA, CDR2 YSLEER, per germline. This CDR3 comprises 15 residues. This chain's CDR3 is CASSHTPEYTDTQYF. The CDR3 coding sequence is TGCGCCAGCAGCCACACACCGGAGTACACAGATACGCAGTATTTT.

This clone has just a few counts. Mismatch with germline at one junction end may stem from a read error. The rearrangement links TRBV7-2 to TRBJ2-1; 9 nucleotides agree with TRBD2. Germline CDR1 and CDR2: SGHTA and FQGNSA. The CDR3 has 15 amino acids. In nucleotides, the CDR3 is TGTGCCAGCAGCCTAGCGGGATTAATTGGCAATGAGCAGTTCTTC. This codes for CASSLAGLIGNEQFF.

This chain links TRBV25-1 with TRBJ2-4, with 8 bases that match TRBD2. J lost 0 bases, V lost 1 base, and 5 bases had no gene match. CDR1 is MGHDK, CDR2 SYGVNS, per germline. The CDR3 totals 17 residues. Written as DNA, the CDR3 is TGTGCCAGCAGTGAATTCGGGACTAGTGAAGCCAAAAACATTCAGTACTTC. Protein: CASSEFGTSEAKNIQYF.

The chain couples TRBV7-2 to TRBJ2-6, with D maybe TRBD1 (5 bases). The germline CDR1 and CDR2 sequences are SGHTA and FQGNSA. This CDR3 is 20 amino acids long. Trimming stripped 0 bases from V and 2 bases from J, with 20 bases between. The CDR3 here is CASSLARRQGEGAGANVLTF. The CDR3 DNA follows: TGTGCCAGCAGCTTAGCGCGGCGCCAGGGTGAAGGGGCTGGGGCCAACGTCCTGACTTTC.

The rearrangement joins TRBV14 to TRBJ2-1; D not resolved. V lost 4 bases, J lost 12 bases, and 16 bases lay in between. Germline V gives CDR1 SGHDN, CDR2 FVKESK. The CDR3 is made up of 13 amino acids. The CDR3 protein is CASSLEVATGQFF. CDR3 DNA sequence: TGTGCCAGCAGCCTTGAGGTGGCGACGGGGCAGTTCTTC.

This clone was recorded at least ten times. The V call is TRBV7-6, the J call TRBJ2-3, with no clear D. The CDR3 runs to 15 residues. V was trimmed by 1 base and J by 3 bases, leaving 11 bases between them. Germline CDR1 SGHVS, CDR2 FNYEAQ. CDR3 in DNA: TGTGCCAGCAGCTTAGGCTTTAGTGGGACAGATACGCAGTATTTT. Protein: CASSLGFSGTDTQYF.

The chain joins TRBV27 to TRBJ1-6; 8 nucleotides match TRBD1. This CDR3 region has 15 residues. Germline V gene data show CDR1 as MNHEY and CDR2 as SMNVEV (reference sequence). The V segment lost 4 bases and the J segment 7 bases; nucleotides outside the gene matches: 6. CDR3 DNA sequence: TGTGCCAGCAGTTCCCGGACAGGGACGAATTCACCCCTCCACTTT. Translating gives CASSSRTGTNSPLHF.

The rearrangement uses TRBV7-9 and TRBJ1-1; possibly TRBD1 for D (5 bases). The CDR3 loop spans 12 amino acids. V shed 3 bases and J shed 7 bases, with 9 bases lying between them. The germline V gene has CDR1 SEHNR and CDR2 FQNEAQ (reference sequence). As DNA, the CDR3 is TGTGCCAGCAGCTTGAGCAGGGATGAAGCTTTCTTT. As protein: CASSLSRDEAFF.

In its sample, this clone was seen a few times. The chain's CDR3 is CASSRPWDRSSYEQYV. The CDR3 DNA is TGCGCCAGCAGCCGACCTTGGGACAGGAGCTCCTACGAGCAGTACGTC. The chain employs TRBV23-1 and TRBJ2-7, with 8 nucleotides matching TRBD1. TRBV23-1 is assigned to the ORF class and has an uncertain function. CDR3 length: 16 amino acids. Germline trimming cut 6 bases from V and 0 bases from J; bases unmatched to any gene: 10.

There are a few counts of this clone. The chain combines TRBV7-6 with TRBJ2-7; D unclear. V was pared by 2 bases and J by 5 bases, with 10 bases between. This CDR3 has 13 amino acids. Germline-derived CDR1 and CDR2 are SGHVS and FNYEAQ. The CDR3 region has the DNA TGTGCCAGCAGCTTAACCCCCCAGGACGAGCAGTACGTC. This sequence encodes CASSLTPQDEQYV.

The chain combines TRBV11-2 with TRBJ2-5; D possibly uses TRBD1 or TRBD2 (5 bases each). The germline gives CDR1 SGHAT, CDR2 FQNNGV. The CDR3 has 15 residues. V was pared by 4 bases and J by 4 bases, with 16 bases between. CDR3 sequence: CASSYTAWGTETQYF. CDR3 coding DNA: TGTGCCAGCAGCTACACGGCGTGGGGGACAGAGACCCAGTACTTC.

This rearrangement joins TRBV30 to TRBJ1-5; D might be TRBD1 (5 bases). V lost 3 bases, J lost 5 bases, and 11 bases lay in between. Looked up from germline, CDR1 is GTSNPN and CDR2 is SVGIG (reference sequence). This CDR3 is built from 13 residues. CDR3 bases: TGTGCCTGGAGGGGCGCGGGGCATCAGCCCCAGCATTTT. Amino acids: CAWRGAGHQPQHF.

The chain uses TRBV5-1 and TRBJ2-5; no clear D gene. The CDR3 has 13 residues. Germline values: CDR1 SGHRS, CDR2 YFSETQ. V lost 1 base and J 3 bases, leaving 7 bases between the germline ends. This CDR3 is CASSLSVEETQYF. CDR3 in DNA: TGCGCCAGCAGCTTGAGTGTGGAAGAGACCCAGTACTTC.

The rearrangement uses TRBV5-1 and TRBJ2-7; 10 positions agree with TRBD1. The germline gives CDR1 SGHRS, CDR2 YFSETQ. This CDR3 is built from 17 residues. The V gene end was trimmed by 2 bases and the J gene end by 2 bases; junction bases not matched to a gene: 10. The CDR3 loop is CASSFSGTGATTYEQYF. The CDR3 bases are TGCGCCAGCAGCTTCTCCGGGACAGGGGCGACCACCTACGAGCAGTACTTC.

In nucleotides, the CDR3 is TGTGCCATCAGTGAGTCTAGAGAGGTTTCGACCCAGTACTTC. Amino acid sequence: CAISESREVSTQYF. This chain joins TRBV10-3 and TRBJ2-5, with D unclear. This CDR3 has 14 amino acids. CDR1 is ENHRY and CDR2 is SYGVKD in the germline V gene. Trimming removed 0 bases from V and 7 bases from J, with 12 bases in between.

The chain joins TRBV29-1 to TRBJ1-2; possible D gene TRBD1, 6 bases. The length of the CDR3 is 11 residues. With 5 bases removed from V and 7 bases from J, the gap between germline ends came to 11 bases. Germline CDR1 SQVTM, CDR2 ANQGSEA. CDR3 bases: TGCAGCGTTCGTGGACAGTCTGGCTACACCTTC. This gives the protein CSVRGQSGYTF.

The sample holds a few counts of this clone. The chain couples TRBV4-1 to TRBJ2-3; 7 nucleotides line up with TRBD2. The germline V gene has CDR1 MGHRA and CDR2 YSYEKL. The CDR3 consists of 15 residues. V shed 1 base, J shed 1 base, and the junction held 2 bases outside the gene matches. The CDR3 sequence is CASSQVRGGTDTQYF. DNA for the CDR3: TGCGCCAGCAGCCAAGTACGGGGGGGCACAGATACGCAGTATTTT.

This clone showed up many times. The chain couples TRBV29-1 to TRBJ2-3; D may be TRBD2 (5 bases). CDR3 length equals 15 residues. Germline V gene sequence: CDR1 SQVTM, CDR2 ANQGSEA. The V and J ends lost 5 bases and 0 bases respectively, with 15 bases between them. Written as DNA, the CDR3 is TGCAGCGTTCTCTTACTAGGCTTCAGCACAGATACGCAGTATTTT. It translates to CSVLLLGFSTDTQYF.

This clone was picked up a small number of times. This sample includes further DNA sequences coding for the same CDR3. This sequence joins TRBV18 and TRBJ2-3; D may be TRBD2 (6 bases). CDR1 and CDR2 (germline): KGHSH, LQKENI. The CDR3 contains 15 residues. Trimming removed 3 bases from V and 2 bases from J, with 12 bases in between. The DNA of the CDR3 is TGTGCCAGCTCACCCCGGACTACCTCCACAGATACGCAGTATTTT. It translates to CASSPRTTSTDTQYF.

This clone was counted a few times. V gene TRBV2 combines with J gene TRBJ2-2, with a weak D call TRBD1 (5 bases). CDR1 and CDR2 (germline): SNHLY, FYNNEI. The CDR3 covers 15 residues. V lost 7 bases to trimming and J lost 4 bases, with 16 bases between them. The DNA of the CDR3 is TGTGCCAGCACCGCAGGGCTACAAAGCACCGGGGAGCTGTTTTTT. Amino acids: CASTAGLQSTGELFF.

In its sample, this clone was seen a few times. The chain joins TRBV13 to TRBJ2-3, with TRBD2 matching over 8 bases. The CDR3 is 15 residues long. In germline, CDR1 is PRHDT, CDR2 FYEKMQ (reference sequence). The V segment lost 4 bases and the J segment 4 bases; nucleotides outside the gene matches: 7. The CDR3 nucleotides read TGTGCCAGCAGCTCAACTAGCGGAGGGGCAGATACGCAGTATTTT. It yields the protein CASSSTSGGADTQYF.

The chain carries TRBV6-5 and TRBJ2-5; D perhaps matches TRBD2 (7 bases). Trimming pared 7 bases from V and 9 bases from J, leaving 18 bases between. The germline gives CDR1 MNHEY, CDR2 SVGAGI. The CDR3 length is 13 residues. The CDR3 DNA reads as TGTGCCAGCACCGACGGGGGGCCAGGGGCCCAGTACTTC. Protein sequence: CASTDGGPGAQYF.

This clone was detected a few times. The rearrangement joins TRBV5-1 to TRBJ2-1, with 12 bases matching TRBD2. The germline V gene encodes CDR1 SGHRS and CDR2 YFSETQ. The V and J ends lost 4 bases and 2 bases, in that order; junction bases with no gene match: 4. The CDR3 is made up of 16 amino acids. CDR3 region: CASSPASGGAYNEQFF. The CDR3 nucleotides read TGCGCCAGCAGCCCGGCTAGCGGGGGGGCCTACAATGAGCAGTTCTTC.

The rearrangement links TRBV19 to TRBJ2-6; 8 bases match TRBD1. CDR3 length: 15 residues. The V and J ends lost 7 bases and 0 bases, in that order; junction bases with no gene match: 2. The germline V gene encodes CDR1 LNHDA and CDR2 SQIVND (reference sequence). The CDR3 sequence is CASKTGDSGANVLTF. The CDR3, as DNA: TGTGCCAGTAAGACAGGGGACTCTGGGGCCAACGTCCTGACTTTC.